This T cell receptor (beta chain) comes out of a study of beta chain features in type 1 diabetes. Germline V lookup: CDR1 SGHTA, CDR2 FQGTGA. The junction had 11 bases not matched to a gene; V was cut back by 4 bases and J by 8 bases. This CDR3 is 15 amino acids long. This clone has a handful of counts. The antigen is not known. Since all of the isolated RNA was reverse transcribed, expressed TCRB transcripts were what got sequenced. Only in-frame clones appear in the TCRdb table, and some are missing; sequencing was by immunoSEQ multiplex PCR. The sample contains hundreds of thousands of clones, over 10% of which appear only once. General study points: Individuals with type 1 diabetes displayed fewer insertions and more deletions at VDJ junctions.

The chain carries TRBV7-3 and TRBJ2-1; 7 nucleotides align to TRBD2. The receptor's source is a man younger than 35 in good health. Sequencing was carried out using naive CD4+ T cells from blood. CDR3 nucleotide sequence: TGTGCCAGCAGCTACGGCGGGAGAGGGTTCGATGAGCAGTTCTTC. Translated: CASSYGGRGFDEQFF.